What follows are 3 T cell receptor beta chains derived from one specimen sequenced in a study of cytomegalovirus exposure and HLA in healthy donors. It was with 60 Vbeta and 13 Jbeta primers that the PCR ran. Sequenced by immunoSEQ multiplex PCR; TCRdb stores in-frame clones only, minus some. Here the sample spans 100,000 to 150,000 clones, around 69% being singletons. The sequencing input was PBMCs. The receptor source for this set is a woman between 40 and 55 years old in good health and CMV-seropositive.

The J gene is TRBJ1-6, the V gene TRBV9; D is perhaps TRBD1 (6 bases). With 2 bases removed from V and 7 bases from J, the gap between germline ends came to 10 bases. Germline CDR1 is SGDLS and CDR2 is YYNGEE. This CDR3 has 14 residues. In nucleotides, the CDR3 is TGTGCCAGCAGCGTGGACAGTCGGAATTCACCCCTCCACTTT. It is translated as CASSVDSRNSPLHF.

V is TRBV19 and J is TRBJ2-1; 10 bases line up with TRBD2. The CDR3 is made up of 15 amino acids. Germline loops: CDR1 LNHDA, CDR2 SQIVND (reference sequence). The ends lost 7 bases at V and 5 bases at J; junction bases unmatched: 8. CDR3 nucleotide sequence: TGTGCCAGTACCTCTAGCGGGAGCGCCCACAATGAGCAGTTCTTC. This translates into CASTSSGSAHNEQFF.

A few counts support this clone. The chain joins TRBV7-9 to TRBJ1-4; the match to TRBD1 covers 9 bases. The CDR3 runs to 15 residues. Germline CDR1 is SEHNR and CDR2 is FQNEAQ (reference sequence). J lost 8 bases, V lost 5 bases, and 9 bases had no gene match. CDR3 in DNA: TGTGCCAGCAGCGCGGGACAGGGTGAACGGGAAAAACTGTTTTTT. It translates to CASSAGQGEREKLFF. Full variable domain (remainder filled in from reference TRBV7-9 and TRBJ1-4): DTGVSQNPRHKITKRGQNVTFRCDPISEHNRLYWYRQTLGQGPEFLTYFQNEAQLEKSRLLSDRFSAERPKGSFSTLEIQRTEQGDSAMYLCASSAGQGEREKLFFGSGTQLSVL.